The rows below give T cell receptor beta chains drawn from one sample of a study of CD8 T cells in ankylosing spondylitis. TCRdb passed the 5' RACE reads through MiXCR, listing each CDR3 protein once. The sample carries more than 200,000 distinct CDR3 sequences, 20% to 30% recorded once. Specimen: blood, either unsorted or a sorted T cell fraction (not recorded which). These receptor sequences come from a male donor with ankylosing spondylitis or in good health (not recorded which). The conserved cysteine and the conserved F or W are not part of the CDR3 here. The D gene is left open where the match is weak.

. | TRBJ2-2 | TRBV20-1 | SAPNRGEGDTGELF
. | TRBJ2-1 | TRBV20-1 | SARDWAGVNEQF
. | TRBJ2-3 | TRBV12-3/TRBV12-4 | ASSFEGSGTQY
. | TRBJ2-5 | TRBV7-9 | ASSLPSRSTQY
TRBD1 | TRBJ2-1 | TRBV20-1 | SARSTGGYNEQF
TRBD2 | TRBJ2-5 | TRBV9 | ASSVATGTSGQETQY
. | TRBJ1-5 | TRBV20-1 | SARSGQPQH
. | TRBJ2-1 | TRBV20-1 | SAHDNDNEQF
. | TRBJ2-3 | TRBV12-3/TRBV12-4 | ASLKAAVTDTQY
TRBD1 | TRBJ2-3 | TRBV6-1 | ASSAYGTGFTDTQY
TRBD1 | TRBJ1-5 | TRBV20-1 | SAEKGAQPQH
. | TRBJ1-2 | TRBV11-2 | ASSLPRTGTNYGYT
. | TRBJ2-2 | TRBV12-3/TRBV12-4 | ASSLWPFVELF
. | TRBJ2-2 | TRBV2 | ASSETLWSGELF
TRBD1 | TRBJ2-4 | TRBV10-3 | AISGGQGDIQY
TRBD2 | TRBJ2-3 | TRBV10-3 | AISVTLAGAGADTQY
. | TRBJ2-3 | TRBV24-1 | ATSGTGTPSTDTQY
. | TRBJ2-7 | TRBV5-1 | ASSLVGNPAGDEQY
TRBD1 | TRBJ2-7 | TRBV20-1 | SAPYGQGPDEQY
TRBD1 | TRBJ1-6 | TRBV4-1 | ASSSVEPVGTGYSPLH
. | TRBJ2-3 | TRBV6-6 | ASTMNTDTQY
TRBD2 | TRBJ2-7 | TRBV7-6 | ASSFTGTSAYEQY
. | TRBJ2-7 | TRBV4-2 | ASSQGPTNAYEQY
. | TRBJ1-1 | TRBV20-1 | SALNARGANTEAF
. | TRBJ2-1 | TRBV29-1 | SVVSAGGSEQF
. | TRBJ2-5 | TRBV10-3 | AISESNQGNRAQY
. | TRBJ1-5 | TRBV11-2 | ASSFRENQPQH
TRBD1 | TRBJ1-1 | TRBV7-2 | ASSVTGGRTTEAF
. | TRBJ2-7 | TRBV6-5 | ASSRRNEQY
. | TRBJ2-1 | TRBV28 | ASSFRRLTYNEQF
. | TRBJ2-3 | TRBV11-2 | ASSSAPAGSTDTQY
. | TRBJ2-7 | TRBV5-6 | ASSPGLHCEQY
TRBD2 | TRBJ2-1 | TRBV4-1 | ASSQDLQRGGEVLF
. | TRBJ2-7 | TRBV5-1 | ASNLTPYEQH
TRBD2 | TRBJ2-7 | TRBV7-7 | ASSLARGSEQY
. | TRBJ2-2 | TRBV20-1 | SAVLSSLTGELF
TRBD1 | TRBJ2-3 | TRBV5-1 | ASSLARDRVGDTQY
. | TRBJ2-1 | TRBV5-6 | ASITGNEQF
. | TRBJ2-1 | TRBV12-3/TRBV12-4 | ASRYRVGEQF
. | TRBJ2-2 | TRBV20-1 | SVPIQGSGELF
. | TRBJ2-2 | TRBV7-9 | ASSLARQNTGELF
. | TRBJ2-6 | TRBV20-1 | SATRDSGANVLT
. | TRBJ1-1 | TRBV28 | ASRLLNTEAF
TRBD1 | TRBJ1-5 | TRBV20-1 | SASPGDSRNQPQH
. | TRBJ2-2 | TRBV29-1 | SVPRPSNTGELF
TRBD1 | TRBJ2-5 | TRBV20-1 | SATKPRDRQETQY
. | TRBJ2-7 | TRBV4-2 | ASSQWRTNSYEQY
. | TRBJ2-3 | TRBV6-2/TRBV6-3 | ASSYRGLPPDTQY
TRBD1 | TRBJ2-2 | TRBV20-1 | RAGGNTGELF
TRBD1 | TRBJ1-5 | TRBV20-1 | SARVQGAQPQH
. | TRBJ2-6 | TRBV15 | ATSREGFFGANVLT
. | TRBJ2-1 | TRBV18 | ASSPLMSSYNEQF
TRBD1 | TRBJ2-7 | TRBV25-1 | ASTDRDRLEQY
. | TRBJ2-1 | TRBV12-2 | AMTGTLGHEQF
. | TRBJ2-5 | TRBV9 | ASSVDYSETQY
. | TRBJ1-1 | TRBV20-1 | SASPRRRLNTEAF
. | TRBJ2-1 | TRBV7-2 | ASSLDGASDEQF
. | TRBJ2-5 | TRBV6-1 | ASRITGIQETQY
TRBD1 | TRBJ2-1 | TRBV20-1 | SARPGTGGDEQF